This paragraph covers one T cell receptor beta chain sequence. Its antigen remains unknown. Profiled with immunoSEQ multiplex PCR; TCRdb holds only in-frame clones, not every one. The sample holds 2 million to 2.5 million clones, approximately 90% seen once. These data belong to a study of shared clonotypes between healthy human individuals. V was pared by 6 bases and J by 5 bases, with 10 bases of the junction left unmatched. CDR1 and CDR2 from the germline V gene are SGHTA and FQGNSA. The CDR3 length is 16 residues. General study points: Rarefaction demonstrated incomplete sorted-subset sequencing despite large depth.

The rearrangement uses TRBV7-2 and TRBJ1-5; 10 nucleotides line up with TRBD1. This TCR came from a man younger than 35 in good health. Some clones in this sample may be carry-over from other donors' samples. The sequenced material came from naive CD4+ T cells from PBMCs. Specified subset: CD45RA+ positively selected. CDR3 coding DNA: TGTGCCAGCAGTAAATCAGGGACAGGGGCTTATCAGCCCCAGCATTTT. This translates into CASSKSGTGAYQPQHF. Complete variable domain (other parts from reference TRBV7-2 and TRBJ1-5): GAGVSQSPSNKVTEKGKDVELRCDPISGHTALYWYRQSLGQGLEFLIYFQGNSAPDKSGLPSDRFSAERTGGSVSTLTIQRTQQEDSAVYLCASSKSGTGAYQPQHFGDGTRLSIL.